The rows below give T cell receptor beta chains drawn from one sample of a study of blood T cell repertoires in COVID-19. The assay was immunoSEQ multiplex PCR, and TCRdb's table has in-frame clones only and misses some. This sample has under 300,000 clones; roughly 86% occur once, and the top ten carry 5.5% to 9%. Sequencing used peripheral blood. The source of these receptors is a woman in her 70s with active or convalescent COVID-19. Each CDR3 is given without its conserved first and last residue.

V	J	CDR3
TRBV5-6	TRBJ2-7	ASSLFTSGGYEQY
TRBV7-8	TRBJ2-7	ASSFARDGLHEQY
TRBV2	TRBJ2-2	AGRLKTNTGELF
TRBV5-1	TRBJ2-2	ASSLGDRGPRMAGELF
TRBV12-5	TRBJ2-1	ASGPSPGEAGWVGQF
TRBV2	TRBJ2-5	ASSEYRSMETQY
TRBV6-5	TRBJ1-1	ASSYSDRRITEAF
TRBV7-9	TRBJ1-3	ASSVDRGLSSGNTIY
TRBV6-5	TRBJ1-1	ASTARPDMNTEAF
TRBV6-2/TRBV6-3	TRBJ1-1	ASSPPKGANTEAF
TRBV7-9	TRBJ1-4	ASSLGGQPTEKLF
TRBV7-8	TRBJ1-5	ASSQRQGNQPQH
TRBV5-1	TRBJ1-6	ASSTGQAGTPLH
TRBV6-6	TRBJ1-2	ASRLYPDTYGYT
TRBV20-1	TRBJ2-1	SASRGTDRNEQF
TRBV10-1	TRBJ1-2	ASSPQGFDYGYT
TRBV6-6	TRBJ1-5	ASRGQGGQPQH
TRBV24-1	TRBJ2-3	ATSDHKGARDTQY
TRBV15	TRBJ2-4	ATSRGGQEAKNIQY
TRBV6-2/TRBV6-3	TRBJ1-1	ASSRSSSEAF
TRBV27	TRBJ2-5	ATADRGETQY
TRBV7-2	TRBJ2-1	ASSLGLAVYNEQF
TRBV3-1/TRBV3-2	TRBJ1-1	AIPEAANTEAF
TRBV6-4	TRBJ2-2	ASSPTGANTGELF
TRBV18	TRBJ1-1	ASSPRVQGANTEAF
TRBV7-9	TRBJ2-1	ASSFPRLGKGNEQF
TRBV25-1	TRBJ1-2	ASSVEVNGPGYT
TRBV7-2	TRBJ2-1	ASSLGSGGTEQF
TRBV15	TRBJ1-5	ATSRDRVSQPQH
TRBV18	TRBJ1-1	ASSPQEGEAF
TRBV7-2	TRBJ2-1	ASSSYSGNEQF
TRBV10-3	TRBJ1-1	AIRDAMGTAGSGTEAF
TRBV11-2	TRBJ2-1	ASSSRELRMQF
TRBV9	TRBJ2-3	ASSVHRSTDTQY
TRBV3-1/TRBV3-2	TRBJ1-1	ASSQAEGPTEAF
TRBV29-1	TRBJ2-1	SASTGPSGASSSYNEQF
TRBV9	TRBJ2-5	ASSTLTDRKETQY
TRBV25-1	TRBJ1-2	ASTWGGRDYGYT
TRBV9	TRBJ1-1	ASSVELNTEAF
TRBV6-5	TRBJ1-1	ASCRSFPMNTEAF
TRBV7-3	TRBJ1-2	ASSLGQGGGYT
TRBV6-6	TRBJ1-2	ASSPRQGSYGYT
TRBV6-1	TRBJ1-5	ASSEPAGGNPIDQPQH
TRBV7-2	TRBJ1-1	ASSLASGDTEAF
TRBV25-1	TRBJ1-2	ASRIPGQGRGYT
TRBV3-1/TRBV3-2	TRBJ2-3	ASRGLAGAGDTQY
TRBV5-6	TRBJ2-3	ASNKRGGSTDTQY
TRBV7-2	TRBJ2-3	ASSLLAGGRATQY
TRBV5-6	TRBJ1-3	ASSPGQGLGNTIY
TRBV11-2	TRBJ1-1	ASSAQGVTEAF
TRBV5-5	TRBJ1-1	ASSHGPGNTEAF
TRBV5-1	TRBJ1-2	ASSPPQGNYGYT
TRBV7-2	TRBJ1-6	ASSGYRDSPLH
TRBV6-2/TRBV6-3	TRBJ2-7	ASSSDGPSLYEQY
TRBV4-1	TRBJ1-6	ASSQVGGTGANSPLH
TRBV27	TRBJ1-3	ASSSDTNSGNTIY
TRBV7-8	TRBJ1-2	ASSPETGEGT